Each of the 10 T cell receptor beta chains below was sequenced from the same sample in a study of T cell responses to AZD1222 COVID-19 vaccine. Sequenced by immunoSEQ multiplex PCR; TCRdb stores in-frame clones only, minus some. Found here are roughly 150,000 clones, approximately 90% of them singletons; the top ten hold 1.5% to 2%. Sequenced material: peripheral blood, taken on day 0 of AZD1222 vaccination. The source is an adult in good health.

V gene TRBV5-1 combines with J gene TRBJ2-7; D is possibly TRBD2 (6 bases). This CDR3 is built from 15 residues. The germline CDR1 and CDR2 sequences are SGHRS and YFSETQ. V was shortened by 1 base and J by 0 bases, with 11 bases between the two germline ends. In DNA, the CDR3 is TGCGCCAGCAGCTTGTCGTTCGGGGGCTCCTACGAGCAGTACTTC. It is translated as CASSLSFGGSYEQYF.

The V and J genes are TRBV29-1 and TRBJ2-7, with 11 bases that match TRBD2. Germline values: CDR1 SQVTM, CDR2 ANQGSEA. Trimming cost V 6 bases and J 2 bases; bases outside gene matches: 15. The CDR3 consists of 17 residues. The CDR3 protein is CSVSFGTSGARTYEQYF. As DNA, the CDR3 is TGCAGCGTCTCCTTTGGGACTAGCGGAGCCAGGACCTACGAGCAGTACTTC.

The chain uses TRBV6-2 or TRBV6-3 and TRBJ2-1; D is unresolved. Germline CDR1 MNHEY, CDR2 SVGEGT. CDR3 length: 15 amino acids. V lost 4 bases and J 4 bases, leaving 14 bases between the germline ends. As DNA, the CDR3 is TGTGCCAGCAGTTTTCAGCTTATTGATTACAATGAGCAGTTCTTC. It encodes CASSFQLIDYNEQFF.

The chain recombines TRBV14 with TRBJ1-2; D not certain. This CDR3 is built from 14 residues. Germline assignment: CDR1 SGHDN and CDR2 FVKESK. Between the trimmed V and J ends, which lost 4 bases and 5 bases, there was a span of 14 bases. CDR3 sequence (DNA): TGTGCCAGCAGCCGAGGTGTTTTTGGGTATGGCTACACCTTC. This codes for CASSRGVFGYGYTF.

V and J are TRBV4-3 and TRBJ2-1, with D possibly TRBD2 on 5 matching bases. Germline CDR1 is LGHNA and CDR2 is YSLEER. V was cut by 0 bases and J by 7 bases, with 13 bases left in between. This CDR3 has 15 residues. DNA for the CDR3: TGCGCCAGCAGCCAAGAGGCCCGGGGTACAAATGAGCAGTTCTTC. Translated, it gives CASSQEARGTNEQFF.

This clone was counted between two and nine times. This rearrangement joins TRBV11-2 to TRBJ1-2, with TRBD1 matching 7 bases. The CDR3 has 14 amino acids. From germline, CDR1 is SGHAT and CDR2 FQNNGV. V lost 5 bases, J lost 4 bases, and 7 bases stayed unmatched. The CDR3 sequence is CASSGPGQSYGYTF. The DNA of the CDR3 is TGTGCCAGCAGCGGACCGGGACAGAGCTATGGCTACACCTTC.

The chain couples TRBV2 to TRBJ1-4; a weak D match, TRBD1 (5 bases). V lost 10 bases to trimming and J lost 2 bases, with 11 bases between them. From germline, CDR1 is SNHLY and CDR2 FYNNEI. The CDR3 contains 13 residues. The chain's CDR3 is CATKGVTNEKLFF. CDR3 nucleotide sequence: TGTGCCACCAAAGGGGTGACTAATGAAAAACTGTTTTTT. The full variable domain, with the rest looked up from reference TRBV2 and TRBJ1-4, is EPEVTQTPSHQVTQMGQEVILRCVPISNHLYFYWYRQILGQKVEFLVSFYNNEISEKSEIFDDQFSVERPDGSNFTLKIRSTKLEDSAMYFCATKGVTNEKLFFGSGTQLSVL.

The chain has TRBV2 and TRBJ2-6; TRBD1 agrees at 7 bases. The CDR3 contains 15 residues. Germline trimming cut 8 bases from V and 2 bases from J; bases unmatched to any gene: 6. Germline V gene lookup returns CDR1 SNHLY and CDR2 FYNNEI. DNA for the CDR3: TGTGCCAGCGACAGGGTTGTGACTGGGGCCAACGTCCTGACTTTC. Translation: CASDRVVTGANVLTF.

The rearrangement uses TRBV7-2 and TRBJ2-7; D is ambiguous. CDR1 is SGHTA, CDR2 FQGNSA, per germline. This CDR3 has 14 residues. Trimming stripped 0 bases from V and 5 bases from J, with 11 bases between. The CDR3 DNA follows: TGTGCCAGCAGCTTAGCGGGTACGGGCCACGAGCAGTACTTC. Amino acids: CASSLAGTGHEQYF.

The rearrangement joins TRBV7-9 to TRBJ1-4; maybe TRBD1 (6 bases). The V end lost 5 bases, the J end lost 4 bases, and 14 bases lay between the germline ends. This CDR3 spans 15 amino acids. From germline, CDR1 is SEHNR and CDR2 FQNEAQ (reference sequence). The CDR3 nucleotides read TGTGCCAGCAGCCTAAGACAGGTTAATAATGAAAAACTGTTTTTT. It specifies CASSLRQVNNEKLFF.